Below, 10 T cell receptor beta chains from the same sample are listed, as sequenced in a study of cytomegalovirus exposure and HLA in healthy donors. In the PCR, 60 Vbeta and 13 Jbeta primers were used. Sequencing used immunoSEQ multiplex PCR; TCRdb keeps in-frame clones, though not all of them. The sample yields roughly 100,000 clones, about 74% seen once. Source material: PBMCs. The origin of the receptors is a female donor in good health and CMV-seronegative.

The chain links TRBV11-3 to TRBJ2-1; D is possibly TRBD2 (5 bases). The CDR3 is 15 amino acids. CDR1 SGHNT and CDR2 YENEEA come from the germline V gene. Trimming stripped 5 bases from V and 0 bases from J, with 11 bases between. The CDR3 DNA follows: TGTGCCAGCAGCCAAGACTACAGCTCCTACAATGAGCAGTTCTTC. Its protein product is CASSQDYSSYNEQFF.

The V call is TRBV4-2, the J call TRBJ2-7; D gene unclear. Germline values: CDR1 LGHNA, CDR2 YNFKEQ. V was pared by 0 bases and J by 6 bases, with 6 bases between. The CDR3 sequence is 12 residues long. CDR3 region: CASSQDSGEQYF. The CDR3 region has the DNA TGTGCCAGCAGCCAAGATTCAGGCGAGCAGTACTTC.

In the case of this clone: One junction end disagrees with the germline gene, perhaps due to a read error. The genes are TRBV7-7 and TRBJ2-3; 13 bases match TRBD2. The CDR3 consists of 14 residues. Germline CDR1 SSHAT, CDR2 FNYEAQ (reference sequence). The CDR3 bases are TGTGCTAGCAGCACTAGCGGGAGGGGAGATACGCAGTATTTT. Protein product: CASSTSGRGDTQYF.

The chain carries TRBV9 and TRBJ1-5, with D possibly matching TRBD1 (5 bases). The germline V gene has CDR1 SGDLS and CDR2 YYNGEE. The CDR3 is 15 residues long. V was trimmed by 0 bases and J by 2 bases, leaving 9 bases between them. CDR3 sequence (DNA): TGTGCCAGCAGCGTAGGTACAGGTCGCAATCAGCCCCAGCATTTT. This codes for CASSVGTGRNQPQHF.

V usage is TRBV20-1 and J usage is TRBJ2-3; D call uncertain. V was pared by 5 bases and J by 9 bases, with 9 bases between. The CDR3 spans 10 residues. The germline gives CDR1 DFQATT, CDR2 SNEGSKA (reference sequence). The DNA of the CDR3 is TGCAGTGCTCCTATACGGACGCAGTATTTT. It codes for CSAPIRTQYF.

V usage is TRBV6-5 and J usage is TRBJ1-1, with 7 bases fitting TRBD1. This CDR3 has 14 residues. Germline CDR1 reads MNHEY; CDR2 reads SVGAGI. J gave up 0 bases and V 6 bases, and 4 bases lay outside the gene matches. CDR3 coding DNA: TGTGCCAGCAGCCAAGGGGGCATGAACACTGAAGCTTTCTTT. Amino acids: CASSQGGMNTEAFF.

The chain couples TRBV27 to TRBJ1-3; D is perhaps TRBD1 (6 bases). Trimming cost V 5 bases and J 3 bases, with 11 bases left between them. The length of the CDR3 is 14 residues. Germline loops: CDR1 MNHEY, CDR2 SMNVEV (reference sequence). As DNA, the CDR3 is TGTGCCAGCAGTCCACAGGGATATGGAAACACCATATATTTT. Amino acid sequence: CASSPQGYGNTIYF.

The genes are TRBV19 and TRBJ2-7; the D gene is possibly TRBD1 (6 bases). Germline-derived CDR1 and CDR2 are LNHDA and SQIVND (reference sequence). V gave up 6 bases and J gave up 2 bases, with 17 bases separating them. The CDR3 loop spans 15 amino acids. The CDR3 nucleotides are TGTGCCAGTAGACGACAGGACAATGCTCCCTACGAGCAGTACTTC. This gives the protein CASRRQDNAPYEQYF.

This clone showed up just once. The rearrangement joins TRBV10-1 to TRBJ2-1, with 16 bases matching TRBD2. Losses at the gene ends were 7 bases for V and 13 bases for J; bases not matched to a gene: 4. Germline CDR1 and CDR2: WNHNN and SYGVQD (reference sequence). The CDR3 has 13 amino acids. The CDR3 here is CASKGLAGGPQFF. The CDR3 DNA reads as TGCGCCAGCAAGGGACTAGCGGGAGGGCCTCAGTTCTTC.

The V and J genes are TRBV2 and TRBJ2-2; 9 positions agree with TRBD1. Germline V gene lookup returns CDR1 SNHLY and CDR2 FYNNEI. The CDR3 sequence is 15 residues long. Losses at the gene ends were 7 bases for V and 2 bases for J; bases not matched to a gene: 5. The CDR3 sequence is CASTKGQGNTGELFF. The CDR3 DNA follows: TGTGCCAGCACCAAGGGACAGGGAAACACCGGGGAGCTGTTTTTT.